Following are 12 T cell receptor beta chains from one sample sequenced in a study of cytomegalovirus exposure and HLA in healthy donors (TCRdb year 2017). Library preparation used the immunoSEQ multiplex PCR assay. The multiplex PCR relied on a mix of 60 forward primers for TCR Vbeta segments and 13 reverse primers for TCR Jbeta segments. Sourced from immuneACCESS, this table was stored by TCRdb with only in-frame sequences that have V and J called. A share of the clones is absent; for the studies checked, an unresolved V gene accounts for under half, and the remainder has no known explanation. For this sample the table gives approximately 110,000 clones, of which just over 75% were detected only once. The ten largest clones represent roughly 8.2% of the sample. The sample consisted of PBMCs. These receptors all stem from a man aged 40-49 years in good health and CMV-seropositive.

The chain couples TRBV18 to TRBJ2-2, with 9 positions matching TRBD1. J lost 6 bases, V lost 6 bases, and 8 bases had no gene match. This CDR3 contains 15 residues. Germline V gives CDR1 KGHSH, CDR2 LQKENI. This CDR3 is CASSADRGVPGELFF. The CDR3 nucleotides are TGTGCCAGCTCCGCGGACAGGGGAGTCCCCGGGGAGCTGTTTTTT.

The chain couples TRBV27 to TRBJ1-2; possible D gene TRBD1, 5 bases. Germline CDR1 is MNHEY and CDR2 is SMNVEV (reference sequence). V shed 5 bases and J shed 5 bases, with 15 bases lying between them. The CDR3 covers 14 residues. DNA of the CDR3: TGTGCCAGCAGTCCGGACATCGGATCATATGGCTACACCTTC. Translated, it gives CASSPDIGSYGYTF.

This clone was counted only a few times. CDR3 in DNA: TGCGCCAGCCCGGGGGGCTCTGTATTCACTGAAGCTTTCTTT. Its translation: CASPGGSVFTEAFF. The chain carries TRBV10-1 and TRBJ1-1, with D perhaps matching TRBD1 (6 bases). Trimming cost V 8 bases and J 4 bases, with 17 bases left between them. The CDR3 runs 14 residues. The germline V gene has CDR1 WNHNN and CDR2 SYGVQD (reference sequence).

V gene TRBV15 combines with J gene TRBJ2-5; 8 bases map to TRBD1. This CDR3 is 16 amino acids long. Germline lookup yields CDR1 LNHNV and CDR2 YYDKDF (reference sequence). Trimming took 4 bases from V and 7 from J; bases not matched to a gene: 14. The chain's CDR3 is CATSISRTGSTGTQYF. The CDR3 DNA is TGTGCCACCAGCATCTCCCGGACAGGGTCAACGGGGACCCAGTACTTC.

This clone was counted only a few times. V and J are TRBV7-9 and TRBJ1-4, with D possibly matching TRBD1 (5 bases). The CDR3 sequence is 14 residues long. Trimming removed 5 bases from V and 8 bases from J, with 15 bases in between. Germline values: CDR1 SEHNR, CDR2 FQNEAQ (reference sequence). CDR3 nucleotide sequence: TGTGCCAGCAGCCAGGATCGGACAAGGGAAAAACTGTTTTTT. This encodes CASSQDRTREKLFF.

The rearrangement uses TRBV5-4 and TRBJ1-1; maybe TRBD1 (6 bases). This CDR3 is 16 amino acids long. Trimming took off 3 bases at V and 1 base at J, with 16 bases between the two ends. In germline, CDR1 is SGHNT, CDR2 YYREEE (reference sequence). The CDR3 region is CASSSTSGTKNTEAFF. CDR3 in DNA: TGTGCCAGCAGCTCTACCTCCGGGACAAAGAACACTGAAGCTTTCTTT.

The chain recombines TRBV9 with TRBJ2-3; 7 nucleotides align to TRBD1. The germline gives CDR1 SGDLS, CDR2 YYNGEE. V lost 3 bases to trimming and J lost 4 bases; unmatched junction nucleotides: 11. The CDR3 consists of 16 residues. The DNA for the CDR3 is TGTGCCAGCAGCGCAGACACCAGGGGGTGGGCAGATACGCAGTATTTT. This sequence encodes CASSADTRGWADTQYF.

This clone was detected only once. The V and J genes are TRBV5-5 and TRBJ2-3, with no clear D. Trimming removed 2 bases at V and 5 bases at J, with 6 bases between. The CDR3 runs to 12 residues. Germline V gene sequence: CDR1 SGHKS, CDR2 YYEKEE (reference sequence). CDR3 region: CASSFSEDTQYF. Here the CDR3 DNA reads TGTGCCAGCAGCTTCAGTGAAGATACGCAGTATTTT.

Remarks on this clone: A junction end diverges from the germline sequence, so it may reflect a read error. The genes are TRBV5-4 and TRBJ2-6; D may be TRBD1 (5 bases). The germline V gene has CDR1 SGHNT and CDR2 YYREEE (reference sequence). CDR3 length: 16 residues. CDR3 residues: CASSLEFRFGANGLTF. CDR3 nucleotide sequence: TGTGCCAGCAGCTTGGAATTTAGGTTTGGGGCCAACGGCCTGACTTTC.

V gene TRBV11-2 combines with J gene TRBJ2-2; 7 bases match TRBD1. The CDR3 loop spans 16 amino acids. The junction had 9 bases not matched to a gene; V was cut back by 5 bases and J by 3 bases. CDR1 is SGHAT, CDR2 FQNNGV, per germline. CDR3 amino acids: CASSREQTGHTGELFF. CDR3 nucleotide sequence: TGTGCCAGCAGCCGAGAACAGACAGGGCACACCGGGGAGCTGTTTTTT.

This chain connects TRBV10-2 to TRBJ1-4; D unclear. Trimming left V 3 bases short and J 6 bases short, with 11 bases between. The CDR3 covers 14 residues. Germline lookup yields CDR1 WSHSY and CDR2 SAAADI. The DNA for the CDR3 is TGCGCCAGCAGTGATGTACCCCCAGATGAAAAACTGTTTTTT. Protein: CASSDVPPDEKLFF.

The J gene is TRBJ2-3, the V gene TRBV4-1, with 11 bases that match TRBD2. CDR1 and CDR2 from the germline V gene are MGHRA and YSYEKL. V was clipped by 4 bases and J by 0 bases; unmatched bases: 12. This CDR3 comprises 19 residues. CDR3 sequence (DNA): TGCGCCAGCAGCCGCTACCACCGGACTAGCGGGTCGAGCACAGATACGCAGTATTTT. Protein sequence: CASSRYHRTSGSSTDTQYF.